The 16 T cell receptor beta chains listed next were all sequenced from one sample in a study of cytomegalovirus exposure and HLA in healthy donors. PCR amplification relied on 60 Vbeta primers (plus 13 Jbeta primers). Method: immunoSEQ multiplex PCR; TCRdb's copy keeps in-frame clones and lacks some. This sample carries roughly 84,000 clones, roughly 80% of them seen once, and the ten largest clones take approximately 3.2%. Sequenced: PBMCs. The receptor source for this set is a man aged 50 to 59 in good health and CMV-seronegative.

Concerning this clone itself: A read error may account for a junction end that differs from germline. The chain carries TRBV13 and TRBJ2-7; D perhaps matches TRBD2 (6 bases). The CDR3 contains 12 residues. CDR1 PRHDT and CDR2 FYEKMQ come from the germline V gene (reference sequence). The CDR3 sequence is CASSQWGESQSF. The CDR3 bases are TGTGCCAGCAGCCAATGGGGGGAGTCCCAAAGCTTC.

The V call is TRBV7-9, the J call TRBJ1-6, with 9 bases aligning to TRBD1. The germline V gene encodes CDR1 SEHNR and CDR2 FQNEAQ (reference sequence). After removal of 5 bases from V and 8 bases from J, the junction contained 7 bases not matched to a gene. The CDR3 loop spans 15 amino acids. CDR3 protein: CASSETGGTYSPLHF. CDR3 sequence (DNA): TGTGCCAGCAGCGAAACAGGGGGCACTTATTCACCCCTCCACTTT.

Note on this clone: An end of the junction differs from the germline gene, which may be a read error. Other DNA sequences in the same sample also yield this CDR3. The chain employs TRBV4-2 and TRBJ2-2, with D tentatively TRBD1 (6 bases). The CDR3 is made up of 16 amino acids. Germline V gene sequence: CDR1 LGHNA, CDR2 YNFKEQ. The CDR3, as DNA: TGTGCCAGCAGCCAAGATGGGGGCGGAAACACTGGGGAGCTGTTTTTT. Amino acids: CASSQDGGGNTGELFF.

The rearrangement links TRBV19 to TRBJ1-1, with D perhaps TRBD1 (5 bases). Germline CDR1 LNHDA, CDR2 SQIVND (reference sequence). The V gene lost 2 bases and the J gene lost 6 bases, with 13 bases spanning the gap. This CDR3 region has 14 residues. The CDR3 here is CASSISQGGAEAFF. In DNA, the CDR3 is TGTGCCAGTAGTATATCCCAGGGAGGCGCTGAAGCTTTCTTT. Full variable domain (missing parts from reference TRBV19 and TRBJ1-1): DGGITQSPKYLFRKEGQNVTLSCEQNLNHDAMYWYRQDPGQGLRLIYYSQIVNDFQKGDIAEGYSVSREKKESFPLTVTSAQKNPTAFYLCASSISQGGAEAFFGQGTRLTVV.

V usage is TRBV14 and J usage is TRBJ1-4, with D tentatively TRBD1 (6 bases). The germline V gene encodes CDR1 SGHDN and CDR2 FVKESK. The germline V and J ends were trimmed by 4 bases and 0 bases, with 12 bases remaining between them. There are 16 residues in the CDR3. DNA of the CDR3: TGTGCCAGCAGCCCAGGACAGATCTCAACTAATGAAAAACTGTTTTTT. This encodes CASSPGQISTNEKLFF.

A word on this clone: The sample has other DNA sequences that encode this CDR3 too. The chain is built from TRBV5-1 and TRBJ2-5; a weak D match, TRBD1 (5 bases). In germline, CDR1 is SGHRS, CDR2 YFSETQ. Trimming took 4 bases from V and 2 from J, leaving 9 bases between them. This CDR3 is 13 amino acids long. This CDR3 is CASSGAGQETQYF. The CDR3 DNA is TGCGCCAGCAGCGGGGCAGGGCAAGAGACCCAGTACTTC.

This clone was observed a handful of times. The J gene is TRBJ1-4, the V gene TRBV2; no clear D gene. Per germline, CDR1 SNHLY and CDR2 FYNNEI. The CDR3 loop spans 14 amino acids. Between the trimmed V and J ends, which lost 3 bases and 7 bases, there was a span of 12 bases. CDR3 loop: CASSERVYGEKLFF. The CDR3 nucleotides read TGTGCCAGCAGTGAGCGGGTTTACGGTGAAAAACTGTTTTTT.

The chain is built from TRBV18 and TRBJ2-2; 8 bases map to TRBD1. The ends lost 3 bases at V and 3 bases at J; junction bases unmatched: 6. CDR3 length: 16 amino acids. The germline V gene encodes CDR1 KGHSH and CDR2 LQKENI. Written as DNA, the CDR3 is TGTGCCAGCTCACCCTCAGGGGGCGCGGACACCGGGGAGCTGTTTTTT. It yields the protein CASSPSGGADTGELFF.

The rearrangement links TRBV12-5 to TRBJ2-7, with D perhaps matching TRBD1 (6 bases). Deletions cut 1 base from V and 3 bases from J, with 7 bases between. CDR1 is LGHNT and CDR2 is FRNRAP in the germline V gene. This CDR3 has 13 amino acids. CDR3 loop: CASGLGDIYEQYF. CDR3 DNA: TGTGCTAGTGGTTTGGGGGACATCTACGAGCAGTACTTC.

V usage is TRBV4-3 and J usage is TRBJ1-5; 7 bases match TRBD1. The CDR3 totals 14 residues. Germline CDR1 LGHNA, CDR2 YSLEER. Trimming took 5 bases from V and 6 from J; bases not matched to a gene: 7. CDR3 in DNA: TGCGCCAGCAGCGTTGGGACAGTAGGTCAGCCCCAGCATTTT. Its translation is CASSVGTVGQPQHF.

The chain is built from TRBV25-1 and TRBJ1-2, with a possible D match to TRBD1 (5 bases). The germline V gene encodes CDR1 MGHDK and CDR2 SYGVNS. The V end was cut by 1 base, the J end by 5 bases, with 14 bases between. The CDR3 totals 15 residues. This CDR3 reads CASSESRQGWYGYTF. The CDR3 DNA follows: TGTGCCAGCAGTGAATCGCGGCAGGGTTGGTATGGCTACACCTTC.

This sequence joins TRBV29-1 and TRBJ2-6; D not certain. Germline-derived CDR1 and CDR2 are SQVTM and ANQGSEA. The V end was cut by 3 bases, the J end by 2 bases, with 5 bases between. There are 13 residues in the CDR3. For the CDR3, the DNA is TGCAGCGTTGATGGAGCTGGGGCCAACGTCCTGACTTTC. Protein: CSVDGAGANVLTF.

This clone was found a few times. The J gene is TRBJ1-1, the V gene TRBV6-5; 9 bases match TRBD1. CDR3 size: 14 residues. CDR1 is MNHEY, CDR2 SVGAGI, per germline. Trimming removed 6 bases from V and 7 bases from J; junction bases left unmatched: 9. The CDR3 spells CASREGQGKIEAFF. The CDR3 coding sequence is TGTGCCAGCAGGGAGGGACAGGGAAAAATTGAAGCTTTCTTT.

This sequence joins TRBV5-1 and TRBJ2-7, with D possibly TRBD2 on 6 matching bases. Trimming removed 0 bases at V and 4 bases at J, with 14 bases between. Germline CDR1 reads SGHRS; CDR2 reads YFSETQ. CDR3 length: 15 residues. CDR3 amino acids: CASSLAGGKIYEQYF. The CDR3 DNA sequence: TGCGCCAGCAGCTTGGCCGGCGGGAAAATATACGAGCAGTACTTC.

The chain joins TRBV27 to TRBJ1-2; D is ambiguous. This CDR3 has 15 amino acids. Per the germline V gene, CDR1 is MNHEY and CDR2 is SMNVEV (reference sequence). V was shortened by 4 bases and J by 4 bases, with 16 bases between the two germline ends. CDR3 sequence: CASSSAGIGGYGYTF. CDR3 nucleotide sequence: TGTGCCAGCAGTTCGGCCGGGATCGGAGGCTATGGCTACACCTTC.

The chain joins TRBV19 to TRBJ1-2, with D tentatively TRBD1 (5 bases). Germline V CDR1 and CDR2: LNHDA, SQIVND (reference sequence). The CDR3 runs 14 residues. Trimming left V 3 bases short and J 4 bases short, with 12 bases between. The CDR3 nucleotides read TGTGCCAGTAGTATCCAAGACAGTATCTATGGCTACACCTTC. It translates to CASSIQDSIYGYTF.